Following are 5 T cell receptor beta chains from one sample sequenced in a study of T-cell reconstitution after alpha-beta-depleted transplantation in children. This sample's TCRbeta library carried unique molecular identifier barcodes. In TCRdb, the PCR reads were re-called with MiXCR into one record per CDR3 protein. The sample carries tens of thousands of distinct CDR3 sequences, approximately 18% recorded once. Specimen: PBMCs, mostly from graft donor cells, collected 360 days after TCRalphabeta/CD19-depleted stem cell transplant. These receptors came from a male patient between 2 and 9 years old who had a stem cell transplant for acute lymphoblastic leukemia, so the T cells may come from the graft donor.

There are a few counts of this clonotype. In DNA, the CDR3 is TGCAGCTTCCGGGACAGCGATTACGAGCAGTACTTC. It codes for CSFRDSDYEQYF. The chain joins TRBV29-1 to TRBJ2-7; 7 bases fit TRBD1. There are 12 residues in the CDR3. The V gene's germline CDR1 is SQVTM and CDR2 ANQGSEA. V lost 8 bases to trimming and J lost 4 bases; unmatched junction nucleotides: 8.

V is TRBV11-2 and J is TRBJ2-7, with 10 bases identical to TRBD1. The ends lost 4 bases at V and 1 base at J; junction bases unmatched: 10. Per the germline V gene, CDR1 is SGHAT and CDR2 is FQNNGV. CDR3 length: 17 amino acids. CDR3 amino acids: CASSSLPRTGGSYEQYF. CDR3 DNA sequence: TGTGCCAGCAGCTCCTTGCCCAGGACAGGGGGATCCTACGAGCAGTACTTC.

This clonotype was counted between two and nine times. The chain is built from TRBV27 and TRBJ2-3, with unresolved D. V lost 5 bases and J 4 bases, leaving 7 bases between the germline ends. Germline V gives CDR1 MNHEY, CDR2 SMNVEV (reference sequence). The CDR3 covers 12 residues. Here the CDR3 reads CASSRPPDTQYF. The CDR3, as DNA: TGTGCCAGCAGTAGACCCCCAGATACGCAGTATTTT.

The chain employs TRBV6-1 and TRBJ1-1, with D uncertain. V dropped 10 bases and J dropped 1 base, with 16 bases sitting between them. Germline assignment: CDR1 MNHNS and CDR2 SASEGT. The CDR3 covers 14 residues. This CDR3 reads CATSPGPQNTEAFF. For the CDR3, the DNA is TGTGCCACCTCACCAGGACCCCAGAACACTGAAGCTTTCTTT.

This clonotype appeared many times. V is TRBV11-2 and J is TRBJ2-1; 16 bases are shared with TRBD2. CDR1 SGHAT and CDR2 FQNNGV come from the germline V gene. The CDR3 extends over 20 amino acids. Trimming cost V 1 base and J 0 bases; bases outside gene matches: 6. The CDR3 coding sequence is TGTGCCAGCAGCTTAGGGGGGGGACTAGCGGGAGGGAGCTCCTACAATGAGCAGTTCTTC. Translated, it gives CASSLGGGLAGGSSYNEQFF.